These 32 T cell receptor beta chains came from one sample sequenced in a study of cytomegalovirus exposure and HLA in healthy donors. Researchers ran the PCR with 60 Vbeta and 13 Jbeta primers. The assay was immunoSEQ multiplex PCR, and TCRdb's table has in-frame clones only and misses some. The sample includes over 90,000 clones, around two thirds seen only once; the top ten take around 3.5%. Sequenced sample: PBMCs. The receptors come from a woman in her 50s in good health and CMV-seronegative.

The rearrangement joins TRBV19 to TRBJ2-7; the match to TRBD1 covers 12 bases. Trimming removed 6 bases from V and 4 bases from J; junction bases left unmatched: 10. The CDR3 totals 16 residues. CDR1 is LNHDA, CDR2 SQIVND, per germline (reference sequence). The CDR3 DNA follows: TGTGCCAGTAGACCGCGACCGGGACAGGGGGCTTACGAGCAGTACTTC. This encodes CASRPRPGQGAYEQYF.

In its sample, this clone was seen once. The chain is built from TRBV7-9 and TRBJ1-1; D not certain. This CDR3 region has 11 residues. From germline, CDR1 is SEHNR and CDR2 FQNEAQ (reference sequence). Trimming took 5 bases from V and 10 from J, leaving 11 bases between them. CDR3 amino acids: CASSREVGAFF. The CDR3 coding sequence is TGTGCCAGCAGCAGGGAGGTGGGAGCTTTCTTT.

The chain carries TRBV2 and TRBJ2-5, with a weak D call TRBD1 (6 bases). Trimming shortened V by 8 bases and J by 0 bases, and 16 bases separated the two germline ends. The germline gives CDR1 SNHLY, CDR2 FYNNEI. This CDR3 is 15 amino acids long. CDR3 protein: CASQWGTPYQETQYF. CDR3 sequence (DNA): TGTGCCAGCCAGTGGGGGACACCGTACCAAGAGACCCAGTACTTC.

The rearrangement joins TRBV19 to TRBJ1-4; 9 bases align to TRBD1. Germline V gene data show CDR1 as LNHDA and CDR2 as SQIVND (reference sequence). This CDR3 is built from 15 residues. V lost 1 base to trimming and J lost 17 bases; unmatched junction nucleotides: 14. CDR3 DNA sequence: TGTGCCAGTAGTATAGGTCCGGGACAGGGTATCTGGACTTTTTTT. Protein product: CASSIGPGQGIWTFF.

The rearrangement joins TRBV10-3 to TRBJ1-4; D might be TRBD1 (6 bases). In germline, CDR1 is ENHRY, CDR2 SYGVKD. V dropped 3 bases and J dropped 0 bases, with 14 bases sitting between them. This CDR3 spans 17 amino acids. The CDR3 here is CAISDLGGLATNEKLFF. The DNA of the CDR3 is TGTGCCATCAGTGATTTAGGGGGTCTTGCAACTAATGAAAAACTGTTTTTT.

In its sample, this clone was seen a few times. The rearrangement joins TRBV4-1 to TRBJ2-1, with unresolved D. The length of the CDR3 is 13 residues. Trimming took off 0 bases at V and 10 bases at J, with 10 bases between the two ends. Germline CDR1 and CDR2: MGHRA and YSYEKL. The CDR3 reads CASSQDYRSEQFF. CDR3 in DNA: TGCGCCAGCAGCCAAGATTACCGGTCCGAGCAGTTCTTC.

This clone was seen more than once but under ten times. The genes are TRBV4-3 and TRBJ2-7; TRBD2 agrees at 13 bases. The CDR3 spans 16 residues. Germline lookup yields CDR1 LGHNA and CDR2 YSLEER. V gave up 1 base and J gave up 1 base; unmatched junction bases: 1. This chain's CDR3 is CASSQGLAGGSYEQYF. CDR3 DNA: TGCGCCAGCAGCCAAGGACTAGCGGGAGGTTCCTACGAGCAGTACTTC.

This clone was observed a handful of times. The rearrangement links TRBV27 to TRBJ1-1, with 8 bases lining up with TRBD1. The trim removed 2 bases at V and 2 bases at J, leaving 13 bases unmatched. CDR1 is MNHEY, CDR2 SMNVEV, per germline (reference sequence). The CDR3 is made up of 18 amino acids. CDR3 nucleotide sequence: TGTGCCAGCAGTTTAGACCCAGGGGGCTGGGTAAAAAACACTGAAGCTTTCTTT. Translation: CASSLDPGGWVKNTEAFF.

As concerns this clone: The junction differs from germline at one of its ends, possibly a read error. V and J are TRBV7-7 and TRBJ1-5; D not certain. This CDR3 is built from 18 residues. Germline V lookup: CDR1 SSHAT, CDR2 FNYEAQ (reference sequence). CDR3 residues: CASSLPPGAVNSNQPQHF. The CDR3 bases are TGTGCTAGCAGCTTGCCCCCGGGAGCCGTAAATAGCAATCAGCCCCAGCATTTT.

The rearrangement links TRBV7-2 to TRBJ1-6; D is unresolved. CDR1 SGHTA and CDR2 FQGNSA come from the germline V gene. The CDR3 is made up of 14 amino acids. V was pared by 4 bases and J by 4 bases, with 8 bases between. The CDR3 DNA reads as TGTGCCAGCAGCTCCAACCTATATAATTCACCCCTCCACTTT. It encodes CASSSNLYNSPLHF.

The CDR3 protein is CASSDGLAGVGPQFF. The CDR3 DNA reads TGTGCCAGCAGTGACGGCCTAGCGGGCGTAGGTCCCCAGTTCTTC. The chain couples TRBV2 to TRBJ2-1; TRBD2 agrees at 8 bases. The germline V gene encodes CDR1 SNHLY and CDR2 FYNNEI. This CDR3 is built from 15 residues. The ends lost 3 bases at V and 13 bases at J; junction bases unmatched: 14.

The CDR3 here is CASSLTGLDYGYTF. CDR3 DNA: TGTGCCAGCAGCTTGACAGGGCTCGACTATGGCTACACCTTC. The chain links TRBV5-8 to TRBJ1-2; a weak D match, TRBD1 (6 bases). Trimming left V 1 base short and J 3 bases short, with 10 bases between. Germline V gene data show CDR1 as SGHTS and CDR2 as YDEGEE. The CDR3 runs 14 residues.

This chain links TRBV19 with TRBJ1-5; TRBD1 matches at 9 bases. The CDR3 contains 16 residues. In germline, CDR1 is LNHDA, CDR2 SQIVND (reference sequence). With V trimmed by 3 bases and J by 1 base, 4 bases remained unmatched. In nucleotides, the CDR3 is TGTGCCAGTAGTATCCCCACAGGGGGCAGCAATCAGCCCCAGCATTTT. Protein product: CASSIPTGGSNQPQHF.

The chain uses TRBV5-1 and TRBJ2-7; D not certain. CDR1 and CDR2 (germline): SGHRS, YFSETQ. Trimming cost V 1 base and J 2 bases, with 7 bases left between them. This CDR3 has 13 residues. CDR3 protein: CASSLIQAYEQYF. CDR3 coding DNA: TGCGCCAGCAGCTTGATCCAGGCCTACGAGCAGTACTTC.

This clone was seen more than once but under ten times. This chain connects TRBV5-1 to TRBJ1-5; the D gene is possibly TRBD1 (5 bases). CDR1 is SGHRS, CDR2 YFSETQ, per germline. The CDR3 sequence is 15 residues long. The ends were cut back, 0 bases at V and 7 bases at J, with 14 bases in the middle. CDR3 DNA sequence: TGCGCCAGCAGCTTGGCGGTGGGGGAGGGACAGCCCCAGCATTTT. This codes for CASSLAVGEGQPQHF.

In this sample, this clone turned up a few times. V gene TRBV7-8 combines with J gene TRBJ2-7; no reliable D call. Germline lookup yields CDR1 SGHVS and CDR2 FQNEAQ. This CDR3 region has 11 residues. V was shortened by 4 bases and J by 3 bases, with 4 bases between the two germline ends. The CDR3 is CASSSRYEQYF. CDR3 bases: TGTGCCAGCAGCTCTCGCTACGAGCAGTACTTC. The complete variable domain, with remaining parts taken from reference TRBV7-8 and TRBJ2-7, reads GAGVSQSPRYKVAKRGQDVALRCDPISGHVSLFWYQQALGQGPEFLTYFQNEAQLDKSGLPSDRFFAERPEGSVSTLKIQRTQQEDSAVYLCASSSRYEQYFGPGTRLTVT.

This rearrangement joins TRBV30 to TRBJ2-1, with D possibly TRBD1 on 6 matching bases. Trimming shortened V by 4 bases and J by 4 bases, and 11 bases separated the two germline ends. The CDR3 is 13 residues long. Germline-derived CDR1 and CDR2 are GTSNPN and SVGIG (reference sequence). The CDR3 loop reads CAWTGVWYNEQFF. CDR3 bases: TGTGCCTGGACAGGGGTTTGGTACAATGAGCAGTTCTTC.

The rearrangement links TRBV5-5 to TRBJ1-6, with 8 bases fitting TRBD1. With 6 bases clipped from V and 8 bases from J, the junction kept 13 bases outside the gene matches. The germline V gene has CDR1 SGHKS and CDR2 YYEKEE (reference sequence). CDR3 length: 16 residues. The CDR3 sequence: CASTRLIRGRYSPLHF. Here the CDR3 DNA reads TGTGCCAGCACCCGGCTCATCAGGGGGCGGTATTCACCCCTCCACTTT.

V gene TRBV12-5 combines with J gene TRBJ2-1, with 11 positions matching TRBD2. Germline CDR1 LGHNT, CDR2 FRNRAP. The CDR3 spans 14 residues. J was trimmed by 10 bases and V by 3 bases; bases with no gene match: 5. The CDR3 sequence is CASGLGLAGGEQFF. For the CDR3, the DNA is TGTGCTAGTGGTTTAGGCCTAGCGGGAGGCGAGCAGTTCTTC.

This clone was detected only a few times. The J gene is TRBJ1-4, the V gene TRBV19, with TRBD1 matching 9 bases. Germline assignment: CDR1 LNHDA and CDR2 SQIVND (reference sequence). The CDR3 covers 14 residues. With 4 bases clipped from V and 7 bases from J, the junction kept 4 bases outside the gene matches. The CDR3 DNA is TGTGCCAGTAGTAGACAGGGGGTGGTTGAAAAACTGTTTTTT. Translated, it gives CASSRQGVVEKLFF.

The chain is built from TRBV7-9 and TRBJ1-5; 8 bases fit TRBD1. CDR3 length: 15 residues. V lost 0 bases and J lost 5; bases outside the gene matches: 3. Germline loops: CDR1 SEHNR, CDR2 FQNEAQ (reference sequence). The chain's CDR3 is CASSLAGDRHQPQHF. The CDR3 bases are TGTGCCAGCAGCTTAGCGGGGGACAGGCATCAGCCCCAGCATTTT.

With regard to this clone: An end of the junction does not agree with germline; a read error may underlie this. This chain links TRBV11-2 with TRBJ2-7; D gene uncertain. The CDR3 runs 13 residues. Per the germline V gene, CDR1 is SGHAT and CDR2 is FQNNGV. The CDR3 reads CASSLNLAYEQYF. The CDR3 DNA reads TGTGCCAGCAGCTTAAACTTAGCCTACGAGCAGTACTTT.

This rearrangement joins TRBV28 to TRBJ2-1; 8 bases line up with TRBD2. The CDR3 consists of 14 residues. J was trimmed by 4 bases and V by 7 bases; bases with no gene match: 6. Germline CDR1 and CDR2: MDHEN and SYDVKM. The CDR3 DNA follows: TGTGCCAGCAACCTAGCGGGTAAATACAATGAGCAGTTCTTC. Protein product: CASNLAGKYNEQFF.

The V gene is TRBV5-6, the J gene TRBJ2-3, with TRBD2 matching 7 bases. The CDR3 spans 16 residues. The V gene end was trimmed by 6 bases and the J gene end by 3 bases; junction bases not matched to a gene: 13. Germline CDR1 and CDR2: SGHDT and YYEEEE. CDR3 amino acids: CASTPPAGVLTDTQYF. CDR3 bases: TGTGCCAGCACCCCACCGGCGGGAGTTTTGACAGATACGCAGTATTTT.

The J gene is TRBJ1-2, the V gene TRBV29-1; D unclear. Germline CDR1 reads SQVTM; CDR2 reads ANQGSEA. The CDR3 covers 10 residues. V lost 6 bases, J lost 2 bases, and 4 bases lay in between. This chain's CDR3 is CSVLNYGYTF. As DNA, the CDR3 is TGCAGCGTCTTAAACTATGGCTACACCTTC. The whole variable domain, filled in from reference TRBV29-1 and TRBJ1-2, reads SAVISQKPSRDICQRGTSLTIQCQVDSQVTMMFWYRQQPGQSLTLIATANQGSEATYESGFVIDKFPISRPNLTFSTLTVSNMSPEDSSIYLCSVLNYGYTFGSGTRLTVV.

The gene calls are TRBV12-5 and TRBJ1-2; D is perhaps TRBD1 (6 bases). Per the germline V gene, CDR1 is LGHNT and CDR2 is FRNRAP. This CDR3 has 13 amino acids. V was trimmed by 7 bases and J by 9 bases, leaving 18 bases between them. DNA of the CDR3: TGTGCTAGTGAAAGGACAGACCTTTGGAGCTACACCTTC. Translating gives CASERTDLWSYTF.

V gene TRBV2 combines with J gene TRBJ2-3, with TRBD1 matching 8 bases. J was trimmed by 8 bases and V by 8 bases; bases with no gene match: 9. Germline V CDR1 and CDR2: SNHLY, FYNNEI. The CDR3 sequence is 13 residues long. DNA of the CDR3: TGTGCCAGCGCTGGACAGGGTGCGGCTACGCAGTATTTT. Translating gives CASAGQGAATQYF.

This chain uses TRBV18 with TRBJ2-3; 8 bases line up with TRBD1. V was clipped by 3 bases and J by 3 bases; unmatched bases: 14. Germline CDR1 reads KGHSH; CDR2 reads LQKENI. This CDR3 comprises 18 residues. This CDR3 is CASSPQHPDRGITDTQYF. In nucleotides, the CDR3 is TGTGCCAGCTCACCTCAACACCCAGACAGGGGCATTACAGATACGCAGTATTTT.

This clone appeared a few times. The rearrangement joins TRBV5-1 to TRBJ2-3; 9 bases agree with TRBD2. The V gene end was trimmed by 4 bases and the J gene end by 2 bases; junction bases not matched to a gene: 5. In germline, CDR1 is SGHRS, CDR2 YFSETQ. This CDR3 spans 15 amino acids. The CDR3 loop reads CASSEGLAFTDTQYF. The CDR3 DNA reads TGCGCCAGCAGCGAGGGACTAGCTTTCACAGATACGCAGTATTTT.

The chain couples TRBV6-5 to TRBJ2-5; TRBD2 aligns across 10 bases. From germline, CDR1 is MNHEY and CDR2 SVGAGI. The CDR3 is 15 amino acids. V shed 6 bases and J 5 bases; nucleotides not matched to a gene: 9. In DNA form, the CDR3 reads TGTGCCAGCAGCTTAGCGGGGGGCCCTATGGAGACCCAGTACTTC. Protein: CASSLAGGPMETQYF.

The chain employs TRBV7-2 and TRBJ2-3, with 12 bases matching TRBD2. After removal of 7 bases from V and 4 bases from J, the junction contained 9 bases not matched to a gene. Germline CDR1 SGHTA, CDR2 FQGNSA. The CDR3 totals 16 residues. The CDR3 nucleotides are TGTGCCAGCACCGGAACTAGCGGGGGGAGAGCAGATACGCAGTATTTT. Translating gives CASTGTSGGRADTQYF.

This sequence joins TRBV7-2 and TRBJ2-3, with no clear D. Germline assignment: CDR1 SGHTA and CDR2 FQGNSA. The CDR3 consists of 16 residues. The ends were cut back, 0 bases at V and 0 bases at J, with 10 bases in the middle. The CDR3 region is CASSLASTTSTDTQYF. CDR3 DNA sequence: TGTGCCAGCAGCTTAGCGTCTACGACTAGCACAGATACGCAGTATTTT.